These 28 T cell receptor beta chains came from one sample sequenced in a study of human T cells and chemical hapten exposure. TCRdb reprocessed the RACE reads with MiXCR, giving one entry per CDR3 protein. The repertoire holds just over 350,000 distinct CDR3 sequences, with about 6% as singletons. Time point here: patch test 2, 6 weeks after DPC sensitization. Treatment of the sample: therapeutic diphenylcyclopropenone sensitization with weekly scalp DPC. The material sequenced was whole blood, taken in connection with sensitization to the hapten diphenylcyclopropenone (DPC). All receptors come from a woman between 18 and 29 years old with alopecia areata. Some clones in this sample may be carry-over from other donors' samples.

This clonotype was detected only a few times. The CDR3 loop reads CSVAQGAIGDTQYF. The CDR3 DNA reads as TGCAGCGTTGCACAGGGGGCGATTGGGGATACGCAGTATTTT. The genes are TRBV29-1 and TRBJ2-3; 9 bases align to TRBD1. Germline V gene sequence: CDR1 SQVTM, CDR2 ANQGSEA. CDR3 length: 14 residues. With V trimmed by 4 bases and J by 6 bases, 8 bases remained unmatched.

The chain joins TRBV29-1 to TRBJ2-2, with TRBD1 matching 10 bases. The CDR3 has 13 amino acids. Germline V gene data show CDR1 as SQVTM and CDR2 as ANQGSEA. V trimming: 7 bases; J trimming: 5 bases; junction bases outside the gene matches: 4. CDR3 loop: CSAGTGVTGELFF. CDR3 DNA sequence: TGCAGCGCGGGGACAGGGGTAACCGGGGAGCTGTTTTTT.

The table lists this clonotype with many counts. The chain combines TRBV5-4 with TRBJ1-4; a weak D match, TRBD1 (5 bases). Trimming shortened V by 0 bases and J by 3 bases, and 15 bases separated the two germline ends. CDR1 and CDR2 (germline): SGHNT, YYREEE (reference sequence). The CDR3 sequence is 17 residues long. The CDR3 loop reads CASSLADLRGSNEKLFF. The CDR3 DNA reads as TGTGCCAGCAGCTTGGCCGACCTGAGGGGATCTAATGAAAAACTGTTTTTT.

The sample holds a few counts of this clonotype. This rearrangement joins TRBV19 to TRBJ1-2; D gene ambiguous. This CDR3 has 13 amino acids. Germline assignment: CDR1 LNHDA and CDR2 SQIVND (reference sequence). V was clipped by 5 bases and J by 3 bases, with 10 bases between them. CDR3 sequence reads: CASSERTDYGYTF. CDR3 coding DNA: TGTGCCAGTAGTGAACGGACGGACTATGGCTACACCTTC.

This clonotype has just a few counts. The rearrangement joins TRBV7-9 to TRBJ1-1; tentative D call: TRBD1 (6 bases). The CDR3 sequence is 12 residues long. The V gene's germline CDR1 is SEHNR and CDR2 FQNEAQ (reference sequence). The V end was cut by 1 base, the J end by 11 bases, with 11 bases between. This CDR3 is CASSLVPGAAFF. The CDR3 DNA reads TGTGCCAGCAGCTTAGTTCCAGGGGCGGCTTTCTTT.

To note about this clonotype: A much larger clone is a single base away; this may be a read error. V and J are TRBV5-1 and TRBJ2-5, with D perhaps TRBD1 (6 bases). CDR3 size: 14 residues. Germline-derived CDR1 and CDR2 are SGHRS and YFSETQ. The CDR3 DNA follows: TGCACCAGCAGCTTGGACAGTACTAAAGAGACCCAGTACTTC. This gives the protein CTSSLDSTKETQYF.

This clonotype was picked up many times. The chain has TRBV11-2 and TRBJ2-7; D ambiguous. Germline V gene lookup returns CDR1 SGHAT and CDR2 FQNNGV. Trimming took off 2 bases at V and 5 bases at J, with 10 bases between the two ends. The CDR3 runs to 13 residues. The CDR3, as DNA: TGTGCCAGCAGCTTACCCGACCGGCACGAGCAGTACTTC. Protein sequence: CASSLPDRHEQYF.

This clonotype appeared many times. The genes are TRBV2 and TRBJ2-2, with a possible D match to TRBD1 (5 bases). CDR1 and CDR2 from the germline V gene are SNHLY and FYNNEI. The CDR3 is 17 amino acids. Trimming took 4 bases from V and 0 from J, leaving 15 bases between them. Written as DNA, the CDR3 is TGTGCCAGCAGTGGGGGCGGAGTCTCCGCGAACACCGGGGAGCTGTTTTTT. Encoded protein: CASSGGGVSANTGELFF.

This clonotype has ten or more counts. The gene calls are TRBV28 and TRBJ1-1, with 7 nucleotides matching TRBD1. The CDR3 is made up of 13 amino acids. The V gene's germline CDR1 is MDHEN and CDR2 SYDVKM. Unmatched junction bases numbered 9, after V lost 10 bases and J lost 4 bases. CDR3 sequence reads: CATSKQGPTEAFF. The CDR3 DNA reads TGTGCCACCTCAAAACAGGGGCCCACTGAAGCTTTCTTT.

At least ten counts were recorded for this clonotype. This sequence joins TRBV2 and TRBJ1-2; D is ambiguous. V was trimmed by 2 bases and J by 10 bases, leaving 5 bases between them. The germline gives CDR1 SNHLY, CDR2 FYNNEI. The CDR3 is 10 amino acids. CDR3 sequence (DNA): TGTGCCAGCAGTGAAAACTACTACACCTTC. Translating it yields CASSENYYTF.

This clonotype showed up many times. The genes are TRBV12-3 or TRBV12-4 and TRBJ1-1; a possible D gene is TRBD1 (6 bases). V was cut by 4 bases and J by 3 bases, with 9 bases left in between. The CDR3 is 13 residues long. The CDR3 reads CASSSNRDTEAFF. The CDR3 DNA reads TGTGCCAGCAGTTCGAACAGGGACACTGAAGCTTTCTTT.

This clonotype showed up many times. The V gene is TRBV28, the J gene TRBJ1-1; TRBD1 is a possible D gene (5 bases). The CDR3 covers 14 residues. CDR1 and CDR2 (germline): MDHEN, SYDVKM. V lost 0 bases, J lost 6 bases, and 11 bases lay in between. CDR3 residues: CASSLWGGFAEAFF. The CDR3 DNA reads as TGTGCCAGCAGTTTATGGGGGGGTTTCGCTGAAGCTTTCTTT.

This clonotype was recorded many times. In DNA, the CDR3 is TGTGCCAGCAGCTTGAATTCACCCCTCCACTTT. Amino acids: CASSLNSPLHF. This chain uses TRBV12-3 or TRBV12-4 with TRBJ1-6; D remains ambiguous. The CDR3 sequence is 11 residues long. Trimming pared 6 bases from V and 7 bases from J, leaving 4 bases between.

The V and J genes are TRBV6-2 or TRBV6-3 and TRBJ2-1, with a tentative D call TRBD1 (6 bases). V was shortened by 5 bases and J by 10 bases, with 21 bases between the two germline ends. In germline, CDR1 is MNHEY, CDR2 SVGEGT. The CDR3 length is 15 residues. CDR3 protein: CASSRTGTQAGEQFF. CDR3 nucleotide sequence: TGTGCCAGCAGTCGGACCGGGACACAGGCGGGCGAGCAGTTCTTC.

This clonotype was detected ten times or more. The chain recombines TRBV5-1 with TRBJ1-6; no clear D gene. This CDR3 region has 14 residues. V lost 2 bases and J 8 bases, leaving 11 bases between the germline ends. The V gene's germline CDR1 is SGHRS and CDR2 YFSETQ. CDR3 DNA: TGCGCCAGCAGCTTAGGGTTTGGGGATTCACCCCTCCACTTT. Translated: CASSLGFGDSPLHF.

This clonotype was observed a handful of times. The chain recombines TRBV7-3 with TRBJ1-6, with 7 bases lining up with TRBD1. Germline CDR1 reads SGHTA; CDR2 reads FQGTGA. Trimming at V came to 9 bases and at J to 4 bases, leaving 3 bases not matched to a gene. This CDR3 has 13 residues. The CDR3 sequence: CARMTGYNSPLHF. CDR3 sequence (DNA): TGTGCCAGAATGACAGGGTATAATTCACCCCTCCACTTT. The whole variable domain, filled in from reference TRBV7-3 and TRBJ1-6, reads GAGVSQTPSNKVTEKGKYVELRCDPISGHTALYWYRQSLGQGPEFLIYFQGTGAADDSGLPNDRFFAVRPEGSVSTLKIQRTERGDSAVYLCARMTGYNSPLHFGNGTRLTVT.

This clonotype has only a few counts. V gene TRBV19 combines with J gene TRBJ2-7; weak D call: TRBD1 (6 bases). This CDR3 has 13 residues. Germline CDR1 reads LNHDA; CDR2 reads SQIVND (reference sequence). The germline V and J ends were trimmed by 4 bases and 3 bases, with 10 bases remaining between them. CDR3 in DNA: TGTGCCAGTAGTAGGACAGTTATCTACGAGCAGTACTTC. The encoded protein is CASSRTVIYEQYF. The whole variable domain, filled in from reference TRBV19 and TRBJ2-7, reads DGGITQSPKYLFRKEGQNVTLSCEQNLNHDAMYWYRQDPGQGLRLIYYSQIVNDFQKGDIAEGYSVSREKKESFPLTVTSAQKNPTAFYLCASSRTVIYEQYFGPGTRLTVT.

There are many counts of this clonotype. The chain carries TRBV2 and TRBJ1-5, with TRBD1 as a possible D gene (6 bases). The CDR3 totals 15 residues. Trimming removed 4 bases at V and 6 bases at J, with 16 bases between. Germline V CDR1 and CDR2: SNHLY, FYNNEI. The CDR3 DNA is TGTGCCAGCAGTGGGGATCAAACAGGGACTCAGCCCCAGCATTTT. This encodes CASSGDQTGTQPQHF.

This clonotype was counted at least ten times. The chain uses TRBV6-6 and TRBJ2-5, with 12 bases identical to TRBD2. V was pared by 6 bases and J by 0 bases, with 8 bases of the junction left unmatched. Germline V gene data show CDR1 as MNHNY and CDR2 as SVGAGI (reference sequence). The CDR3 consists of 17 residues. In DNA, the CDR3 is TGTGCCAGCAGCCCACCGCTAGCGGGGGGGTACCAAGAGACCCAGTACTTC. As protein: CASSPPLAGGYQETQYF.

Many counts were recorded for this clonotype. The chain combines TRBV12-3 or TRBV12-4 with TRBJ1-5, with a tentative D call TRBD1 (5 bases). V lost 3 bases, J lost 5 bases, and 5 bases lay in between. The CDR3 totals 12 residues. CDR3 region: CASSFRDQPQHF. CDR3 nucleotide sequence: TGTGCCAGCAGTTTCAGGGATCAGCCCCAGCATTTT.

This chain connects TRBV9 to TRBJ2-3; 8 bases match TRBD2. CDR3 length equals 16 residues. Germline values: CDR1 SGDLS, CDR2 YYNGEE. Losses at the gene ends were 0 bases for V and 2 bases for J; bases not matched to a gene: 5. CDR3: CASSVEGAGVTDTQYF. CDR3 coding DNA: TGTGCCAGCAGCGTAGAAGGAGCGGGGGTCACAGATACGCAGTATTTT.

This clonotype showed up just a few times. V usage is TRBV10-3 and J usage is TRBJ1-5; 8 nucleotides agree with TRBD1. Per germline, CDR1 ENHRY and CDR2 SYGVKD. Trimming at V came to 3 bases and at J to 1 base, leaving 5 bases not matched to a gene. The CDR3 contains 16 residues. CDR3 region: CAISDSRTGSNQPQHF. The CDR3 DNA reads TGTGCCATCAGTGACTCCCGGACAGGGAGCAATCAGCCCCAGCATTTT.

This clonotype appeared a few times. V usage is TRBV18 and J usage is TRBJ2-3; 8 bases fit TRBD1. V shed 0 bases and J 2 bases; nucleotides not matched to a gene: 16. The CDR3 is 20 amino acids. Per germline, CDR1 KGHSH and CDR2 LQKENI. Here the CDR3 reads CASSPPLTGALEFITDTQYF. CDR3 bases: TGTGCCAGCTCACCACCCCTGACAGGGGCCCTAGAATTTATCACAGATACGCAGTATTTT.

This clonotype was seen repeatedly, ten times or more. The V call is TRBV12-3 or TRBV12-4, the J call TRBJ2-3, with D possibly TRBD1 on 5 matching bases. V lost 6 bases, J lost 3 bases, and 7 bases lay in between. CDR3 length equals 12 residues. CDR3 DNA sequence: TGTGCCAGCAGACCAGGGACAGATACGCAGTATTTT. It yields the protein CASRPGTDTQYF.

This clonotype was picked up a small number of times. This rearrangement joins TRBV6-1 to TRBJ2-3; 8 nucleotides line up with TRBD2. The CDR3 is 19 residues long. Germline V gives CDR1 MNHNS, CDR2 SASEGT. The J segment lost 3 bases and the V segment lost 7 bases, leaving 21 bases of the junction unmatched. CDR3 bases: TGTGCCAGCATCCCCCGAGCGGGAGAGGTTACGTTCCAGACAGATACGCAGTATTTT. Its protein is CASIPRAGEVTFQTDTQYF.

In its sample, this clonotype was seen a few times. The chain couples TRBV20-1 to TRBJ2-5; D is unresolved. Trimming took 7 bases from V and 1 from J, leaving 10 bases between them. Germline-derived CDR1 and CDR2 are DFQATT and SNEGSKA (reference sequence). This CDR3 comprises 12 residues. The CDR3 region is CSVKRVQETQYF. Here the CDR3 DNA reads TGCAGTGTTAAAAGGGTCCAAGAGACCCAGTACTTC.

The chain links TRBV27 to TRBJ2-3; no firm D call. V was shortened by 2 bases and J by 5 bases, with 11 bases between the two germline ends. The CDR3 has 14 residues. Germline lookup yields CDR1 MNHEY and CDR2 SMNVEV (reference sequence). The CDR3 is CASSLKPHGDTQYF. In DNA, the CDR3 is TGTGCCAGCAGTTTAAAACCCCATGGAGATACGCAGTATTTT.

The chain is built from TRBV5-4 and TRBJ1-4; D is undetermined. Trimming shortened V by 2 bases and J by 5 bases, and 13 bases separated the two germline ends. Germline V gene sequence: CDR1 SGHNT, CDR2 YYREEE (reference sequence). The CDR3 spans 15 residues. Written as DNA, the CDR3 is TGTGCCAGCAGCTTAGATCGCAGCCAGAATGAAAAACTGTTTTTT. This encodes CASSLDRSQNEKLFF.